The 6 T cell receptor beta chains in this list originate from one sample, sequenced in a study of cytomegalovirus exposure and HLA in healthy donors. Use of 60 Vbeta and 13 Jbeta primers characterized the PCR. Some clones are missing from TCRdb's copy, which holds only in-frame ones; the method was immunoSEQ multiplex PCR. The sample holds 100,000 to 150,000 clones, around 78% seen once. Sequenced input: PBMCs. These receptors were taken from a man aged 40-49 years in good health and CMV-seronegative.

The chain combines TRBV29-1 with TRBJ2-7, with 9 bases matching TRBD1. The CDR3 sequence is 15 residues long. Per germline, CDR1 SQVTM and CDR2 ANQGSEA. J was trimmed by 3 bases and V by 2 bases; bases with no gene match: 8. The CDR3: CSVELITGGFYEQYF. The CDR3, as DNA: TGCAGCGTTGAATTAATCACAGGGGGCTTCTACGAGCAGTACTTC.

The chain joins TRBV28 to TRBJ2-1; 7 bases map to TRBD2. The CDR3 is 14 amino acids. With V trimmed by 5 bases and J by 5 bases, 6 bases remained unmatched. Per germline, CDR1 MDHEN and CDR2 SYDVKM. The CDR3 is CASSGPGTNNEQFF. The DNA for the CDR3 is TGTGCCAGCAGTGGCCCCGGGACTAACAATGAGCAGTTCTTC.

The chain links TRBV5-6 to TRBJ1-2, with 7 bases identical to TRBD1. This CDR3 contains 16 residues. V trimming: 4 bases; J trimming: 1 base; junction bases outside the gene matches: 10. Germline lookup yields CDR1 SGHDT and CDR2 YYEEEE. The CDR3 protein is CASSLNLGQHNYGYTF. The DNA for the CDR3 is TGTGCCAGCAGCCTGAACTTGGGACAGCATAACTATGGCTACACCTTC. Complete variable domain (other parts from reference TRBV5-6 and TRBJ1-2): DAGVTQSPTHLIKTRGQQVTLRCSPKSGHDTVSWYQQALGQGPQFIFQYYEEEERQRGNFPDRFSGHQFPNYSSELNVNALLLGDSALYLCASSLNLGQHNYGYTFGSGTRLTVV.

The CDR3 spells CASERMANYGYTF. The CDR3, as DNA: TGTGCCAGCGAGCGGATGGCTAACTATGGCTACACCTTC. The chain uses TRBV5-6 and TRBJ1-2; D call uncertain. This CDR3 is 13 amino acids long. The V and J ends lost 7 bases and 0 bases respectively, with 10 bases between them. The germline V gene encodes CDR1 SGHDT and CDR2 YYEEEE. The variable domain in full, with the rest retrieved from reference TRBV5-6 and TRBJ1-2, is DAGVTQSPTHLIKTRGQQVTLRCSPKSGHDTVSWYQQALGQGPQFIFQYYEEEERQRGNFPDRFSGHQFPNYSSELNVNALLLGDSALYLCASERMANYGYTFGSGTRLTVV.

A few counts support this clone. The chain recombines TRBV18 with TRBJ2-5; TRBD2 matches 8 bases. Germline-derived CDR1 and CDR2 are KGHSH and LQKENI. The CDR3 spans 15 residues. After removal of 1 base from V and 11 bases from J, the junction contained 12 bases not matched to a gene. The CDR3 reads CASSPQRAGVQEQYF. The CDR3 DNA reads TGTGCCAGCTCACCACAGAGAGCGGGAGTGCAAGAGCAGTACTTC.

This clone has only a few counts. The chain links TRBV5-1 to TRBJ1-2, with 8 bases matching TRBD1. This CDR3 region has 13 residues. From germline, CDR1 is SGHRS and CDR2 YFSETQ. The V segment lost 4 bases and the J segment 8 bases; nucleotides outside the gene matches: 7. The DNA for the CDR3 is TGCGCCAGCAGCCTCGGGACAGGTCAAGGCTACACCTTC. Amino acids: CASSLGTGQGYTF. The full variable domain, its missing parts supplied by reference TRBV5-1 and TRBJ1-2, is KAGVTQTPRYLIKTRGQQVTLSCSPISGHRSVSWYQQTPGQGLQFLFEYFSETQRNKGNFPGRFSGRQFSNSRSEMNVSTLELGDSALYLCASSLGTGQGYTFGSGTRLTVV.